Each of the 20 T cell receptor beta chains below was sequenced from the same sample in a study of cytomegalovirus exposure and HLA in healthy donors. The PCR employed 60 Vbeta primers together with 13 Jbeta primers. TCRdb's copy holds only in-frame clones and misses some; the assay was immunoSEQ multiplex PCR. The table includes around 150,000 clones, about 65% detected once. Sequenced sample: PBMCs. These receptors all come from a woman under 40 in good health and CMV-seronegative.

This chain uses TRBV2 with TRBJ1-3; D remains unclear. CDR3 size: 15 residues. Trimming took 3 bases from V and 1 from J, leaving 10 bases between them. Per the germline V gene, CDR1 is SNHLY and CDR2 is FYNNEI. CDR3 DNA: TGTGCCAGCAGTGAGGAGGGTGGGTCTGGAAACACCATATATTTT. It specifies CASSEEGGSGNTIYF.

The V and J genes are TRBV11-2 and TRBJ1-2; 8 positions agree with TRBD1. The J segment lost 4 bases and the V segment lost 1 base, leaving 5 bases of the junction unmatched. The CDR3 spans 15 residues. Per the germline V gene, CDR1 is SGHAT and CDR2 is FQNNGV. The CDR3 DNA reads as TGTGCCAGCAGCTTAGGGTGGACAGGGAGCTATGGCTACACCTTC. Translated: CASSLGWTGSYGYTF. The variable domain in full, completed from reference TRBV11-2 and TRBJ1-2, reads EAGVAQSPRYKIIEKRQSVAFWCNPISGHATLYWYQQILGQGPKLLIQFQNNGVVDDSQLPKDRFSAERLKGVDSTLKIQPAKLEDSAVYLCASSLGWTGSYGYTFGSGTRLTVV.

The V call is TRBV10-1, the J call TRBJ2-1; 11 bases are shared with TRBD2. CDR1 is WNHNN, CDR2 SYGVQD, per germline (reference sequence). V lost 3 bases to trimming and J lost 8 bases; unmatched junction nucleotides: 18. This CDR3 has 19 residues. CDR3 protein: CASSEAGLAEESGIHEQFF. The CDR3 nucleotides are TGCGCCAGCAGTGAAGCGGGACTAGCGGAGGAAAGCGGGATCCATGAGCAGTTCTTC.

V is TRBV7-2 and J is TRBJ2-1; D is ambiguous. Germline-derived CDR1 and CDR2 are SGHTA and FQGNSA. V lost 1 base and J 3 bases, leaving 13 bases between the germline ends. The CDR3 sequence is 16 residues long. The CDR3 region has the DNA TGTGCCAGCAGCTTAGGCAGCGCTTACGTCTACAATGAGCAGTTCTTC. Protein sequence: CASSLGSAYVYNEQFF.

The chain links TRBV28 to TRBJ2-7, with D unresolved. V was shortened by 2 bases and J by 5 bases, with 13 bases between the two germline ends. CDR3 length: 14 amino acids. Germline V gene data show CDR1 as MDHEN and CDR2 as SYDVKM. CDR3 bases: TGTGCCAGCAGTTTAAAATTATCCTTCCACGAGCAGTACTTC. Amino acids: CASSLKLSFHEQYF.

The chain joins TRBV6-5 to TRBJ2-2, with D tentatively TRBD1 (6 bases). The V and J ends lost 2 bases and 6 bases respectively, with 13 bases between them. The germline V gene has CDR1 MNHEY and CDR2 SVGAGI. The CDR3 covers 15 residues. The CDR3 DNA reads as TGTGCCAGCAGTTACGGCATAAGGGGGTCCGGGGAGCTGTTTTTT. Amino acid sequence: CASSYGIRGSGELFF.

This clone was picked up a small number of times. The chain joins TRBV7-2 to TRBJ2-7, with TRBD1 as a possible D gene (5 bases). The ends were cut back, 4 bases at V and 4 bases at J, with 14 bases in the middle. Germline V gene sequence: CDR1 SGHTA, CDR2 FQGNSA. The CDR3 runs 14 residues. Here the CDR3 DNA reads TGTGCCAGCAGCTCCGACAGATCCTATTACGAGCAGTACTTC. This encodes CASSSDRSYYEQYF.

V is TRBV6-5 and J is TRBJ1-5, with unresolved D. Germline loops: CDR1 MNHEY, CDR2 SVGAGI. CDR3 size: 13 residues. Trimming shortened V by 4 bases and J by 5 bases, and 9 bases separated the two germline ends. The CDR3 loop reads CASSSRFDQPQHF. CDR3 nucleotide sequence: TGTGCCAGCAGTTCCCGGTTCGATCAGCCCCAGCATTTT.

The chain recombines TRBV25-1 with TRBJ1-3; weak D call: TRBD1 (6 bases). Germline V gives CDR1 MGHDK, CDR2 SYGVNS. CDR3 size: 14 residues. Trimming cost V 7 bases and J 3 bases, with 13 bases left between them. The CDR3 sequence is CASKPQGYGNTIYF. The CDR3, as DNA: TGTGCCAGCAAACCACAGGGTTATGGAAACACCATATATTTT.

CDR3 region: CSVAGGVAYEQYF. The CDR3, as DNA: TGCAGCGTTGCGGGCGGGGTAGCCTACGAGCAGTACTTC. This sequence joins TRBV29-1 and TRBJ2-7; maybe TRBD2 (6 bases). The CDR3 spans 13 residues. Between the trimmed V and J ends, which lost 4 bases and 2 bases, there was a span of 12 bases. Germline values: CDR1 SQVTM, CDR2 ANQGSEA.

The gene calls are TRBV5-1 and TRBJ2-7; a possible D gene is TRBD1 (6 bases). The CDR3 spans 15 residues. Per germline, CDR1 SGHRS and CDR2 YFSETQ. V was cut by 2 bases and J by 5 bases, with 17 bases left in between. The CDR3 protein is CASSFRQVPSHEQYF. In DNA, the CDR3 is TGCGCCAGCAGCTTCCGACAGGTACCGAGCCACGAGCAGTACTTC.

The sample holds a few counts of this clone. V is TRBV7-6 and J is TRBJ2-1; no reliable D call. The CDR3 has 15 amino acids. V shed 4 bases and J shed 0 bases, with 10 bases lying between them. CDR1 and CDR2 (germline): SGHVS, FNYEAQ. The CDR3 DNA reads TGTGCCAGCAGCTCATTCCGTAGCTCCTACAATGAGCAGTTCTTC. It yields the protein CASSSFRSSYNEQFF. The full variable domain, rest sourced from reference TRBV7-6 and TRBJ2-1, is GAGVSQSPRYKVTKRGQDVALRCDPISGHVSLYWYRQALGQGPEFLTYFNYEAQQDKSGLPNDRFSAERPEGSISTLTIQRTEQRDSAMYRCASSSFRSSYNEQFFGPGTRLTVL.

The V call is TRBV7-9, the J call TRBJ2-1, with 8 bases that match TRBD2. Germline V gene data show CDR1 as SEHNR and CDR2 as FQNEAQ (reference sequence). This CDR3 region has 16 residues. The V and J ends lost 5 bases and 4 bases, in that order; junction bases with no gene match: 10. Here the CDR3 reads CASSPQAGGYYNEQFF. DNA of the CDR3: TGTGCCAGCAGCCCCCAGGCGGGGGGATATTACAATGAGCAGTTCTTC.

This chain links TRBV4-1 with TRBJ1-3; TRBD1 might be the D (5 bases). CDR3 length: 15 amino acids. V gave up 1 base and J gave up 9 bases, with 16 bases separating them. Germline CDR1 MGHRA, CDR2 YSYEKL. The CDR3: CASSQGKDTASTIYF. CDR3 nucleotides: TGCGCCAGCAGCCAAGGAAAGGACACGGCGAGCACCATATATTTT.

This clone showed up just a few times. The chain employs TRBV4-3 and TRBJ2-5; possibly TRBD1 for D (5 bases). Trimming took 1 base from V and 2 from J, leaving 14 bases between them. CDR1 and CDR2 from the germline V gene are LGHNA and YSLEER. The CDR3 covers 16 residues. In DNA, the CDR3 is TGCGCCAGCAGCCAAGGGTTGGGTAGGGGTCAAGAGACCCAGTACTTC. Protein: CASSQGLGRGQETQYF.

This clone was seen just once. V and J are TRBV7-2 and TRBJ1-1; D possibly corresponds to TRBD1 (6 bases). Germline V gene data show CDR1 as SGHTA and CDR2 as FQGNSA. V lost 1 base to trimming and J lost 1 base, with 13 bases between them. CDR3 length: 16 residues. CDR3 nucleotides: TGTGCCAGCAGCTTAGTACCATACAGGGCGAACACTGAAGCTTTCTTT. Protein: CASSLVPYRANTEAFF.

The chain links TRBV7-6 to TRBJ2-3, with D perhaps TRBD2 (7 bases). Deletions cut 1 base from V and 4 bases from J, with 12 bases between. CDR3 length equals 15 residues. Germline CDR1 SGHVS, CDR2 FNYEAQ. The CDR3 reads CASSLVGGASDTQYF. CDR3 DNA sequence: TGTGCCAGCAGCTTAGTTGGGGGGGCGTCAGATACGCAGTATTTT. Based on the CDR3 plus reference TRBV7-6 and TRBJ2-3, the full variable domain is GAGVSQSPRYKVTKRGQDVALRCDPISGHVSLYWYRQALGQGPEFLTYFNYEAQQDKSGLPNDRFSAERPEGSISTLTIQRTEQRDSAMYRCASSLVGGASDTQYFGPGTRLTVL.

Written as DNA, the CDR3 is TGTGCCAGCAGCGTAGATCCTAGCGGGGGGTACAATGAGCAGTTCTTC. Residues: CASSVDPSGGYNEQFF. The chain is built from TRBV9 and TRBJ2-1; 11 nucleotides agree with TRBD2. The V gene's germline CDR1 is SGDLS and CDR2 YYNGEE. The CDR3 contains 16 residues. J lost 4 bases, V lost 0 bases, and 3 bases had no gene match. The full variable domain, rest sourced from reference TRBV9 and TRBJ2-1, is DSGVTQTPKHLITATGQRVTLRCSPRSGDLSVYWYQQSLDQGLQFLIQYYNGEERAKGNILERFSAQQFPDLHSELNLSSLELGDSALYFCASSVDPSGGYNEQFFGPGTRLTVL.

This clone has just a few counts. CDR3 sequence (DNA): TGTGCCAGCAGTACCCGGGGGGGTCACGAGCAGTACTTC. Translated, it gives CASSTRGGHEQYF. The rearrangement joins TRBV6-6 to TRBJ2-7, with TRBD2 matching over 8 bases. Germline CDR1 is MNHNY and CDR2 is SVGAGI (reference sequence). CDR3 size: 13 residues. J lost 5 bases, V lost 5 bases, and 5 bases had no gene match.

The CDR3 DNA follows: TGTGCCAGCAACCTCGGAGGGAGGGGGGCACAAGAGACCCAGTACTTC. Protein sequence: CASNLGGRGAQETQYF. The rearrangement uses TRBV28 and TRBJ2-5; the D gene is possibly TRBD2 (7 bases). V was trimmed by 7 bases and J by 2 bases, leaving 20 bases between them. CDR1 is MDHEN, CDR2 SYDVKM, per germline. This CDR3 contains 16 residues. Complete variable domain (other parts from reference TRBV28 and TRBJ2-5): DVKVTQSSRYLVKRTGEKVFLECVQDMDHENMFWYRQDPGLGLRLIYFSYDVKMKEKGDIPEGYSVSREKKERFSLILESASTNQTSMYLCASNLGGRGAQETQYFGPGTRLLVL.